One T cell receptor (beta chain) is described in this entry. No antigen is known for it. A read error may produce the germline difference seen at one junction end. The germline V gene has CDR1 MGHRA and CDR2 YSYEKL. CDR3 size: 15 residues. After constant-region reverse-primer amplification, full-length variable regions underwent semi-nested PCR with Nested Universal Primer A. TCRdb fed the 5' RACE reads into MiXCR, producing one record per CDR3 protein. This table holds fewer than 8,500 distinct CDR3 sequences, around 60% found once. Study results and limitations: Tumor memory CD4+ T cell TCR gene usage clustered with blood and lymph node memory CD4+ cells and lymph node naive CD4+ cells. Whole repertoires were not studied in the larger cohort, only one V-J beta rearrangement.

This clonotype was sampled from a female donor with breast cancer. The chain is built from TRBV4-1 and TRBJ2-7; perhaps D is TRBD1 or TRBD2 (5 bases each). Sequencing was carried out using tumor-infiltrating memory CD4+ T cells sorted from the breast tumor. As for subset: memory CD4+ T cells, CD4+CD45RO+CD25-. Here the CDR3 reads CASSQEFGGDYEQYF. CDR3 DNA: TGTGCCAGCAGCCAAGAGTTTGGGGGAGATTACGAGCAGTACTTC.